These 10 T cell receptor beta chains were sequenced from one sample in a study of blood T cell repertoires in COVID-19. Method: immunoSEQ multiplex PCR; TCRdb's copy keeps in-frame clones and lacks some. The data contain roughly 200,000 clones, around 81% of them seen just once; the ten biggest clones take up around 10%. Sequenced: peripheral blood. The origin of the receptors is a woman between 35 and 50 years old with COVID-19, enrolled during active disease.

This clone occurred a few times. Other DNA sequences in the same sample also yield this CDR3. The chain combines TRBV2 with TRBJ2-1, with 13 bases lining up with TRBD2. Trimming removed 1 base from V and 7 bases from J; junction bases left unmatched: 4. This CDR3 comprises 16 residues. Germline V CDR1 and CDR2: SNHLY, FYNNEI. The DNA of the CDR3 is TGTGCCAGCAGTGAAGGACTAGCGGGGGGTTTGAATGAGCAGTTCTTC. It yields the protein CASSEGLAGGLNEQFF.

The chain joins TRBV30 to TRBJ2-1; weak D call: TRBD2 (7 bases). V lost 5 bases, J lost 7 bases, and 15 bases lay in between. The CDR3 covers 13 residues. In germline, CDR1 is GTSNPN, CDR2 SVGIG (reference sequence). The DNA of the CDR3 is TGTGCCTGGGGCAGGGGCGGGGGTAATGAGCAGTTCTTC. The encoded protein is CAWGRGGGNEQFF.

The rearrangement links TRBV4-1 to TRBJ2-7; 11 nucleotides align to TRBD1. The V segment lost 3 bases and the J segment 3 bases; nucleotides outside the gene matches: 7. The germline gives CDR1 MGHRA, CDR2 YSYEKL. This CDR3 comprises 16 residues. This CDR3 reads CASSHSGTGGYYEQYF. In DNA, the CDR3 is TGCGCCAGCAGCCACTCCGGGACAGGGGGTTACTACGAGCAGTACTTC.

The genes are TRBV7-6 and TRBJ2-1, with a possible D match to TRBD2 (5 bases). Trimming removed 1 base from V and 5 bases from J, with 6 bases in between. CDR1 and CDR2 (germline): SGHVS, FNYEAQ. The CDR3 is 13 residues long. CDR3 nucleotide sequence: TGTGCCAGCAGCTTAGGGGAGAACAATGAGCAGTTCTTC. Encoded protein: CASSLGENNEQFF.

J is TRBJ2-1 and V is TRBV9, with 8 bases that match TRBD1. CDR1 and CDR2 (germline): SGDLS, YYNGEE. CDR3 length: 15 amino acids. V was pared by 2 bases and J by 4 bases, with 5 bases of the junction left unmatched. The CDR3 here is CASSVLDRAYNEQFF. CDR3 nucleotides: TGTGCCAGCAGCGTTTTGGACAGGGCGTACAATGAGCAGTTCTTC.

The chain couples TRBV5-6 to TRBJ1-1; a weak D match, TRBD1 (6 bases). V was pared by 4 bases and J by 9 bases, with 16 bases between. The CDR3 totals 13 residues. Germline loops: CDR1 SGHDT, CDR2 YYEEEE. This chain's CDR3 is CASSPQTGLKAFF. As DNA, the CDR3 is TGTGCCAGCAGCCCCCAGACAGGATTGAAAGCTTTCTTT.

The chain uses TRBV4-1 and TRBJ2-7, with 11 bases aligning to TRBD1. Germline trimming cut 3 bases from V and 6 bases from J; bases unmatched to any gene: 7. Germline V gene sequence: CDR1 MGHRA, CDR2 YSYEKL. The CDR3 runs to 15 residues. DNA of the CDR3: TGCGCCAGCAGCCACCCGGGACAGGGGGTGTTCGAGCAGTACTTC. Protein sequence: CASSHPGQGVFEQYF.

This clone was detected only a few times. The rearrangement links TRBV11-1 to TRBJ2-7; no firm D call. Germline V lookup: CDR1 SGHAT, CDR2 FQDESV (reference sequence). The germline V and J ends were trimmed by 3 bases and 0 bases, with 6 bases remaining between them. The CDR3 is made up of 13 amino acids. The CDR3 nucleotides read TGTGCCAGCAGCTTCTCGCGCTCCTACGAGCAGTACTTC. This codes for CASSFSRSYEQYF. Full variable domain (missing parts from reference TRBV11-1 and TRBJ2-7): EAEVAQSPRYKITEKSQAVAFWCDPISGHATLYWYRQILGQGPELLVQFQDESVVDDSQLPKDRFSAERLKGVDSTLKIQPAELGDSAMYLCASSFSRSYEQYFGPGTRLTVT.

This chain uses TRBV14 with TRBJ2-7; D might be TRBD2 (6 bases). CDR3 length equals 14 residues. Trimming stripped 0 bases from V and 4 bases from J, with 10 bases between. Germline V lookup: CDR1 SGHDN, CDR2 FVKESK. The CDR3 is CASSQDSGRYEQYF. The CDR3 DNA sequence: TGTGCCAGCAGCCAAGATTCAGGGAGGTACGAGCAGTACTTC.

This rearrangement joins TRBV19 to TRBJ2-7; TRBD2 might be the D (6 bases). V lost 4 bases to trimming and J lost 2 bases, with 15 bases between them. The CDR3 runs 15 residues. Germline V gene sequence: CDR1 LNHDA, CDR2 SQIVND (reference sequence). The CDR3 loop is CASSTSAKITYEQYF. The CDR3 DNA reads TGTGCCAGTAGTACTAGCGCGAAAATAACCTACGAGCAGTACTTC.